The next 2 T cell receptor beta chains were all read from a single sample in a study of regulatory T cells in long-lasting Graves disease. Time point given: newly diagnosed GD, antithyroid drugs for less than 3 months. Preparation of the TCR library used RNA extracted from PBMCs. Construction of TCR beta libraries relied on iRepertoire HTBI primers and on Arm-PCR targeting CDR3 regions. From the multiplex PCR reads, TCRdb called clonotypes with MiXCR, one entry per CDR3 protein. The table shows about 300,000 distinct CDR3 sequences, with about a sixth occurring only once. This specimen consisted of peripheral blood mononuclear cells (PBMCs), obtained at new diagnosis, from a patient treated with antithyroid drugs. Receptor source: a female donor with Graves disease.

Regarding this clonotype: This likely stems from a read error, as it lies one base from a far larger clone. The gene calls are TRBV14 and TRBJ2-7; D unresolved. Germline-derived CDR1 and CDR2 are SGHDN and FVKESK. The CDR3 contains 13 residues. In nucleotides, the CDR3 is TGTGCCAGCAGTTACGGAGAGGTCTACAAGCAGTACTTC. Its protein product is CASSYGEVYKQYF.

This clonotype was counted many times. The CDR3 loop reads CATLAGRGTDTQYF. The CDR3 bases are TGTGCCACCTTAGCGGGACGGGGCACAGATACGCAGTATTTT. V gene TRBV10-3 combines with J gene TRBJ2-3, with 8 bases that match TRBD2. The CDR3 is 14 amino acids. The germline V gene encodes CDR1 ENHRY and CDR2 SYGVKD. V lost 10 bases, J lost 1 base, and 7 bases stayed unmatched.